This T cell receptor (beta chain) was retrieved from a study of cytomegalovirus exposure and HLA in healthy donors. Study-wide results and caveats: As was reported, the classifier diagnosed cytomegalovirus status with high specificity and sensitivity.

Clones were read by immunoSEQ multiplex PCR, and TCRdb kept only the in-frame ones, dropping some. The sample contains more than 90,000 clones, 88% of which appear only once. Of note for this clone: What it recognizes is unknown.

CDR1 is SGHKS, CDR2 YYEKEE, per germline (reference sequence). V lost 4 bases, J lost 10 bases, and 12 bases stayed unmatched. CDR3 size: 16 residues. The receptor comes from a man aged 18 to 29 in good health and CMV-seropositive. This chain uses TRBV5-5 with TRBJ1-6; 9 nucleotides line up with TRBD1. Source material: PBMCs. In DNA, the CDR3 is TGTGCCAGCAGCGTCGAACAGGGGGCGGTAGGATCACCCCTCCACTTT. It specifies CASSVEQGAVGSPLHF.